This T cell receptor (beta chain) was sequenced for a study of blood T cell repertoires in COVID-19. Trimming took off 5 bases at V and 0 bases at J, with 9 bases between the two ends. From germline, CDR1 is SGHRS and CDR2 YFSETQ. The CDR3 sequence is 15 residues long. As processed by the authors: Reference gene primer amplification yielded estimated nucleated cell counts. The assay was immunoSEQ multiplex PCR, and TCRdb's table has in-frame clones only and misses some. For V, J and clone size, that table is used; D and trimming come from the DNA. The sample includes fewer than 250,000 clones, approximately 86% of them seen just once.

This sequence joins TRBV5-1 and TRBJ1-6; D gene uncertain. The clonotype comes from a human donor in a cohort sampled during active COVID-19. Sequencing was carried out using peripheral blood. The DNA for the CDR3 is TGCGCCAGCAGAGAGTCAATCTCCTATAATTCACCCCTCCACTTT. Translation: CASRESISYNSPLHF.